The entry below gives a single TCR beta chain sequence along with its context. Its antigen is currently not known. A much larger clone lies one base from this, so it may be a read error. The TCR beta CDR3 regions were amplified from RNA transcripts. For the first round of RT-PCR on the TCR CDR3, the HTBI primer set was used together with the Qiagen OneStep RT-PCR kit. Libraries were constructed in a second round of multiplex PCR, after which size selection and purification were performed. Libraries were sequenced paired-end with 100 bp reads on an Illumina HiSeq2000. From the authors' description of their analysis: Raw data were processed with SOAPnuke, discarding reads with adapters, uncalled bases, mean Phred below 15, or no exact constant-primer or identifier match. High-quality paired reads were merged using COPE v1.2.5, and each unique nucleotide sequence was defined as a clonotype. Clonotypes were aligned to IMGT TRBV, TRBD and TRBJ reference segments using MiTCR v1.1. The analysis was restricted to V-J combinations with a frequency above 0.0001, which together covered about 99% of the repertoires. A TCS score was defined as the ratio of F50 (clonal expansion) to E x V (chaos), with BLOSUM62-based TCRdist applied between CDR3 peptides within each V-J. Welch's t-statistics and random forest reduced roughly 540 V-J features to roughly 13, which were used in a naive Bayes classifier (R e1071). TCRdb reran the public reads through fastp at Q25 and MiXCR, keeping productive beta chains. Under each unique CDR3 protein, matching rows form one entry showing the most common genes and DNA. TCRdb's processing, not the study's, gives the V and J calls here. Within this sample are 730,000 or so distinct CDR3 sequences, with over 15% of them counted one time only. Over 15% of the sample is in the top ten clones.

The hyperthyroidism patients were between 18 and 65 years old and newly diagnosed, with a disease duration of less than 2 months. Exclusion was applied to patients with uncontrolled infections, other autoimmune diseases, pregnancy or lactation. Diagnoses were established on the basis of clinical symptoms, serum thyroxine and TRAb, thyroid ultrasound, and orbital computed tomography. For progressor patients, blood was drawn at the first diagnosis of hyperthyroidism, before any ophthalmopathy symptoms had appeared. PBMCs were isolated from 10 ml of fresh peripheral blood by Ficoll-Paque density gradient centrifugation. Patients classed as progressors first received a Graves' hyperthyroidism diagnosis and then went on to develop ophthalmopathy during follow-up. Trizol reagent was used to extract total RNA, and RNA quality was then checked on an Agilent 2100 Bioanalyzer. This record comes from a study of T cells in Graves' hyperthyroidism and ophthalmopathy (dated by TCRdb to the late 2010s). For the wider study: Peripheral blood samples were taken at initial diagnosis, before any treatment was given. According to the paper, TCR Vbeta CDR3 sequencing was carried out on some 130 peripheral blood samples, which came from over 40 ophthalmopathy, around 75 hyperthyroidism and about 17 progressor patients. A discovery cohort of approximately 97 patients, about 44 with Graves' ophthalmopathy and 57 with stable Graves' hyperthyroidism, was used to find distinguishing TCR V-J signatures. An independent validation cohort of under 20 hyperthyroidism patients and roughly 16 patients who later progressed to ophthalmopathy tested prospective prediction of ophthalmopathy. After blood sampling, hyperthyroidism patients were treated with methimazole at a starting dose of 30 mg daily, and ophthalmopathy patients were treated with high-dose intravenous methylprednisolone. The roughly 94 discovery patients were randomly divided into training and test sets at a 7:3 ratio. The study also compared thyroid tissue and blood T-cell repertoires from more than 5 Graves' hyperthyroidism patients. Summary of the overall study and its limitations: Sample size was not statistically predetermined, and blinding of investigators to group allocation was not performed. Ophthalmopathy was separated from stable hyperthyroidism by a 13 V-J signature model, with about 86% sensitivity and just over 81% specificity obtained in cross-validation and 80%/75% obtained in testing. Most expanded thyroid clonotypes (frequency above 0.001) were also found in blood, which suggests that blood repertoires may mirror thyroid immune responses. In validation, progression to ophthalmopathy was predicted by the model with nearly 71% sensitivity and approximately 78% specificity, a median of approximately 6.5 months before onset.

Including cysteine and phenylalanine, the CDR3 has 14 amino acids. Only CDR3 DNA is held: 42 bases, read in frame from base 1. CDR1 and CDR2, per the germline V gene, are SNHLY and FYNNEI. Deletion took 6 bases off V and 1 base off J, with a span of 11 bases between the germline ends. The sequence is built from TRBV2 and TRBJ2-3, and TRBD2 may be the D gene, going by 5 matching bases. This clonotype was obtained from a woman aged 50 to 65 with Graves' hyperthyroidism that later progressed to Graves' ophthalmopathy. Sequenced sample: blood. The base sequence is TGTGCCAGCAGGCCAGCGCGGGGCACAGATACGCAGTATTTT. Its protein reads: CASRPARGTDTQYF.